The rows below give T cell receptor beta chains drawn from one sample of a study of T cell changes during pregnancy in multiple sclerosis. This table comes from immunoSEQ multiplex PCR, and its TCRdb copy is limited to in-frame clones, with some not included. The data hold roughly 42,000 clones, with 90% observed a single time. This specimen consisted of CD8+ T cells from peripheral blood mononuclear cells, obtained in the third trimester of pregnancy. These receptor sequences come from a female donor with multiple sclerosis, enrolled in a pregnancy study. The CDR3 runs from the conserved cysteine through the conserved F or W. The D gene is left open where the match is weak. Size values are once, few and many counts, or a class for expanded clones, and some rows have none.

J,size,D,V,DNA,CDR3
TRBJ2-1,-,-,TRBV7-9,TGTGCCAGCAGCTTCGGGAACAATGAGCAGTTCTTC,CASSFGNNEQFF
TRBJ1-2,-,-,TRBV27,TGTGCCAGCAGTTTGGGGGGGCGGTCTGGCTACACCTTC,CASSLGGRSGYTF
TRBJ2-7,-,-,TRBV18,TGTGCCAGCTCACCACCCGGGACAAATTACGAGCAGTACTTC,CASSPPGTNYEQYF
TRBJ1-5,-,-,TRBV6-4,TGTGCCAGCGTCAGACTGAGTGGCAATCAGCCCCAGCATTTT,CASVRLSGNQPQHF
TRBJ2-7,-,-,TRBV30,TGTGCCTGCACCTCCGGGACCTACGAGCAGTACTTC,CACTSGTYEQYF
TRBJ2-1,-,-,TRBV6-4,TGTGCCAGCAGTTATGGGGCAGGGGACCACAATGAGCAGTTCTTC,CASSYGAGDHNEQFF
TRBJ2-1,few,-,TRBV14,TGTGCCAGCAGCCAAGAATCGGGGGACTCCTACAATGAGCAGTTCTTC,CASSQESGDSYNEQFF
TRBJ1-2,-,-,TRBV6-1,TGTGCCAGCAGTTCAGGGGCCCGAGCTAACTATGGCTACACCTTC,CASSSGARANYGYTF
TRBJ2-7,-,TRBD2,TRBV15,TGTGCCACCAGCAGGGGGGGGGAGGGCCCCTACGAGCAGTACTTC,CATSRGGEGPYEQYF
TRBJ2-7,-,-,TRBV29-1,TGCAGCGTTGAAATGGCCACGGGATACCATGCCTACGAGCAGTACTTC,CSVEMATGYHAYEQYF
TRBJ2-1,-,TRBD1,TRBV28,TGTGCCAGCAGAAACGGACAGGGGATATACAATGAGCAGTTCTTC,CASRNGQGIYNEQFF
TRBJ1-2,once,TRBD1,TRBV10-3,TGTGCCATCAGTGAAAGACAGGGCTATGGCTACACCTTC,CAISERQGYGYTF
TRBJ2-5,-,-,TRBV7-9,TGTGCCAGCAGCTTAGAGACTGGGAGAAATAACTTCCAAGAGACCCAGTACTTC,CASSLETGRNNFQETQYF
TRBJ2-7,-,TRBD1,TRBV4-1,TGCGCCAGCAGCCAAGGACAGGGGGCGCGGGAGCAGTACTTC,CASSQGQGAREQYF
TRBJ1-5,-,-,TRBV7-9,TGTGCCAGCAGCTTAGGGACATTTAGCAATCAGCCCCAGCATTTT,CASSLGTFSNQPQHF
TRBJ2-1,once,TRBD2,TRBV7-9,TGTGCCAGCAGCTCCTTAGCGGGAGGGACCTCCTACAATGAGCAGTTCTTC,CASSSLAGGTSYNEQFF
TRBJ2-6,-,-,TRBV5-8,TGTGCCAGCAGACCGGGGGAATCTGGGGCCAACGTCCTGACTTTC,CASRPGESGANVLTF
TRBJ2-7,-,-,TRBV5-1,TGCGCCAGCAGCTCCGAAAGGGGCCAGTACTTC,CASSSERGQYF
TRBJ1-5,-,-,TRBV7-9,TGTGCCAGCAGCCCGGGGGGGAGTAGCAATCAGCCCCAGCATTTT,CASSPGGSSNQPQHF
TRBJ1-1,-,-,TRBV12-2,TGTGCAAGTCGCTTGGGGGGAGGGACCGAGAAGAAAGCTTTCTTT,CASRLGGGTEKKAFF
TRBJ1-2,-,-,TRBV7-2,TGTGCCAGCAGCCTACTCCGACAGCGCGGCTACACCTTC,CASSLLRQRGYTF
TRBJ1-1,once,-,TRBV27,TGTGCCAGCAGCTTTGGTTACGGTCAAGAAGCTTTCTTT,CASSFGYGQEAFF
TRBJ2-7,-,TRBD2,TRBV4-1,TGCGCCAGCAGCCAAGATGGGGGGGACTCCTACGAGCAGTACTTC,CASSQDGGDSYEQYF
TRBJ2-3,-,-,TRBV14,TGTGCCAGCAGCCAAGCAGGCTTTTACACAGATACGCAGTATTTT,CASSQAGFYTDTQYF
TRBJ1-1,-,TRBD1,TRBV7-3,TGTGCCAGCAGCCCAGGACAGGGGGCGCGAACTGAAGCTTTCTTT,CASSPGQGARTEAFF
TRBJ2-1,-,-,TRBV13,TGTGCCAGCAGCTTAGAACAGGGAACCTACAATGAGCAGTTCTTC,CASSLEQGTYNEQFF
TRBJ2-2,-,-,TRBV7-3,TGTGCCAGCAGCGCTTGGGGGCAGGGTTTCACCGGGGAGCTGTTTTTT,CASSAWGQGFTGELFF
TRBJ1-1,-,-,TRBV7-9,TGTGCCAGCAGCTCCTACGATCCCAACACTGAAGCTTTCTTT,CASSSYDPNTEAFF
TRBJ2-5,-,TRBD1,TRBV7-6,TGTGCCAGCAGCCAGCAGCCTCTCCAAGACAGGGGGGTACAAGAGACCCAGTACTTC,CASSQQPLQDRGVQETQYF
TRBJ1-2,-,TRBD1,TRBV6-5,TGTGCCAGCAGTTACGGGACAGGGATAGTTGGTGGCTACACCTTC,CASSYGTGIVGGYTF
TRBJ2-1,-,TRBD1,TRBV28,TGTGCCAGCACCCAGACAGGGGGCGGGTATGAGCAGTTCTTC,CASTQTGGGYEQFF
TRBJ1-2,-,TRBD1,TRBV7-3,TGTGCCAGCAGCTCCGGGACAGGAGATGGCTACACCTTC,CASSSGTGDGYTF
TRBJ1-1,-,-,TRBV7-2,TGTGCCAGCAGCTTAGCGGGGCAGGCCTATGGAGACACTGAAGCTTTCTTT,CASSLAGQAYGDTEAFF
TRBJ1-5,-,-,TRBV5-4,TGTGCCAGCAGCTTGGACGGTAGCAATCAGCCCCAGCATTTT,CASSLDGSNQPQHF
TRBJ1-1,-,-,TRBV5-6,TGTGCCAGCAGCTTGGTAAGGGGCCGGAACACTGAAGCTTTCTTT,CASSLVRGRNTEAFF
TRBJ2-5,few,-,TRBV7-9,TGTGCCAGCAGCTTAGCTCGGGGGATAAGCCAAGAGACCCAGTACTTC,CASSLARGISQETQYF
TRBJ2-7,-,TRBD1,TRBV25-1,TGTGCCACCCGCCCGGGACAGGGTTTCAACGAGCAGTACTTC,CATRPGQGFNEQYF